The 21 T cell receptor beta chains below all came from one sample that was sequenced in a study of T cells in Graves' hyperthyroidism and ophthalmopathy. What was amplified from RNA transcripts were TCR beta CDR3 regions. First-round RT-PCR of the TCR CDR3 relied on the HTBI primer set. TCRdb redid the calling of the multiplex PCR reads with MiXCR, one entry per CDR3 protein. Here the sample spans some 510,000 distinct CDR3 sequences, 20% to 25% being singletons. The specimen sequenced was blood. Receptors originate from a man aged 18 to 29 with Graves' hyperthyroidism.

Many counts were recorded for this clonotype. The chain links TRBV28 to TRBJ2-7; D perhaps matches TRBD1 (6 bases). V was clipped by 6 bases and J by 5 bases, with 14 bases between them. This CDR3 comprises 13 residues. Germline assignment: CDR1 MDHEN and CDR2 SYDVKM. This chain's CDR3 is CASRHHTGNEQYF. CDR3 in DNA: TGTGCCAGCAGACACCACACAGGGAACGAGCAGTACTTC.

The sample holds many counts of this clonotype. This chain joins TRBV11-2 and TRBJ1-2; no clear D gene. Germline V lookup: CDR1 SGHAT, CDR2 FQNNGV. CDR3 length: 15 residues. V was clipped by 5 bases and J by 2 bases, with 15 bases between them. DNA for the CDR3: TGTGCCAGCAGCCCAAATACGGGAACAAACTATGGCTACACCTTC. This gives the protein CASSPNTGTNYGYTF.

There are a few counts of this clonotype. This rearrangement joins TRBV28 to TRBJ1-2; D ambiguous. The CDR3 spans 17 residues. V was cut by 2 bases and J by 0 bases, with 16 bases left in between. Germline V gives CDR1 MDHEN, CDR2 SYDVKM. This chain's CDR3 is CASSLIEPYEANYGYTF. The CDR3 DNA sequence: TGTGCCAGCAGTTTAATCGAGCCATACGAAGCTAACTATGGCTACACCTTC.

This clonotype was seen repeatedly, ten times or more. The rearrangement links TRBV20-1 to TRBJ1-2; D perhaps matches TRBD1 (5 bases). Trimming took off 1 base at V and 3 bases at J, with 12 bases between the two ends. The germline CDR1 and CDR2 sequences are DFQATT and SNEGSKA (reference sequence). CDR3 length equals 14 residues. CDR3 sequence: CSARVAGPDYGYTF. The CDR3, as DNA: TGCAGTGCTAGAGTGGCAGGGCCGGACTATGGCTACACCTTC.

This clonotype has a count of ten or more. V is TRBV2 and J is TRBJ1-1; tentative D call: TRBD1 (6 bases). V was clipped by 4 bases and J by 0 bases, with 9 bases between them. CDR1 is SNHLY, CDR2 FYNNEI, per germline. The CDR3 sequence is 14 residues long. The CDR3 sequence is CASSVYRVNTEAFF. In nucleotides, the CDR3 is TGTGCCAGCAGTGTCTACAGGGTGAACACTGAAGCTTTCTTT.

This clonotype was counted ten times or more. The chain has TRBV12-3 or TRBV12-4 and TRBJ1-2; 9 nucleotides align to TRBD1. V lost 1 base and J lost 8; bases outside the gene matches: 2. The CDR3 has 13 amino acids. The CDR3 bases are TGTGCCAGCAGTTTAGGACAGGGGGAAGGCTACACCTTC. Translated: CASSLGQGEGYTF.

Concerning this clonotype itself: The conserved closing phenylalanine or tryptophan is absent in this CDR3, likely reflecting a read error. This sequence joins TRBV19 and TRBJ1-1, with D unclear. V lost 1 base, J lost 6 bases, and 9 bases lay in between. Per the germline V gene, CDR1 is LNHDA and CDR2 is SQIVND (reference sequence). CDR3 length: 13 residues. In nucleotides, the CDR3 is TGTGCCAGTAGTATAGGACCAAAGGCTGAAGCTTTCCTT. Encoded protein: CASSIGPKAEAFL.

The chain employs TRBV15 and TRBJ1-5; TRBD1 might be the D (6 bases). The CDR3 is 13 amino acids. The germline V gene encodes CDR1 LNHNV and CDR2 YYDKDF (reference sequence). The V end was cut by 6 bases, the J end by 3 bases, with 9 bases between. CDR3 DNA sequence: TGTGCCACCAGAGGGACACTCAATCAGCCCCAGCATTTT. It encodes CATRGTLNQPQHF.

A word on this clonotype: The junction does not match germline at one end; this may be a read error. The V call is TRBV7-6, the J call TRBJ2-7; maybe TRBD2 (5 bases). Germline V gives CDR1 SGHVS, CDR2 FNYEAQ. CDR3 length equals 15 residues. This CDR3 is CVSSPLSGRSYEQYF. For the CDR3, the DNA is TGTGTCAGCAGCCCCCTTTCGGGAAGGTCCTACGAGCAGTACTTC.

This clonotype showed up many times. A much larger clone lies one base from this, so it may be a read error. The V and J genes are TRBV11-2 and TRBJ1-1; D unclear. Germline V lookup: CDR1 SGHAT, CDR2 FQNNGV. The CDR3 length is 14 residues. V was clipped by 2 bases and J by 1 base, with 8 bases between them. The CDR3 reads CASSLRAGNTEAFF. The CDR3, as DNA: TGTGCCAGCAGCTTAAGGGCAGGGAACACTGAAGCTTTCTTT.

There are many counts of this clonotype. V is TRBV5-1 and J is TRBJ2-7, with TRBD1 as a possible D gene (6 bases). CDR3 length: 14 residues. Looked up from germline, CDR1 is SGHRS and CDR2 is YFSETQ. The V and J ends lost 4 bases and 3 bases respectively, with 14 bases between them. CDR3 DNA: TGCGCCAGCAGCGTAGTTGGGGGCCGCTACGAGCAGTACTTC. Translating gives CASSVVGGRYEQYF. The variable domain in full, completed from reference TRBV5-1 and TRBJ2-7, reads KAGVTQTPRYLIKTRGQQVTLSCSPISGHRSVSWYQQTPGQGLQFLFEYFSETQRNKGNFPGRFSGRQFSNSRSEMNVSTLELGDSALYLCASSVVGGRYEQYFGPGTRLTVT.

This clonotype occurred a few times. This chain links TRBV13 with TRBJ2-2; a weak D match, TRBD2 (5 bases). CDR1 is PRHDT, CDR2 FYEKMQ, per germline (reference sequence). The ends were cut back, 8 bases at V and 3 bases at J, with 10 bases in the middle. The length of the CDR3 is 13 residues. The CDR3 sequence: CASRDMDTGELFF. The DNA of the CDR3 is TGTGCCAGCCGGGATATGGACACCGGGGAGCTGTTTTTT. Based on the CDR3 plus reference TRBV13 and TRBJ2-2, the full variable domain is AAGVIQSPRHLIKEKRETATLKCYPIPRHDTVYWYQQGPGQDPQFLISFYEKMQSDKGSIPDRFSAQQFSDYHSELNMSSLELGDSALYFCASRDMDTGELFFGEGSRLTVL.

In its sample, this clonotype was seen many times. The CDR3 bases are TGTGCCAGCATAGGGACAGGGGGCATCACCCGCACCGGGGAGCTGTTTTTT. Its protein product is CASIGTGGITRTGELFF. This chain joins TRBV6-4 and TRBJ2-2, with 12 bases that match TRBD1. The CDR3 has 17 residues. After removal of 7 bases from V and 4 bases from J, the junction contained 10 bases not matched to a gene. Per germline, CDR1 MRHNA and CDR2 SNTAGT.

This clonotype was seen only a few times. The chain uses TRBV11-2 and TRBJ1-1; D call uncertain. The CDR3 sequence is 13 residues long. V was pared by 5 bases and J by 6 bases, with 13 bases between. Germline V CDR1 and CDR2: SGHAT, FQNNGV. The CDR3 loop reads CASSPVRSAEAFF. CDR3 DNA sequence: TGTGCCAGCAGCCCCGTTCGAAGTGCTGAAGCTTTCTTT.

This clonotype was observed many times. The CDR3: CASSFSGSGTEAFF. CDR3 coding DNA: TGTGCCAGCAGTTTTTCGGGGTCTGGGACTGAAGCTTTCTTT. The J gene is TRBJ1-1, the V gene TRBV12-3 or TRBV12-4; D ambiguous. The V and J ends lost 3 bases and 5 bases respectively, with 13 bases between them. CDR3 length equals 14 residues.

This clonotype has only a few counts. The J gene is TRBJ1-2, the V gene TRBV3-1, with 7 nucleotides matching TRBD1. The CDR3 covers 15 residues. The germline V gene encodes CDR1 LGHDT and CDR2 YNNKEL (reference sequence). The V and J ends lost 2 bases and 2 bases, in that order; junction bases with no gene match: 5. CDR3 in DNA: TGTGCCAGCAGCCAACGACAGGGCGTAAACTATGGCTACACCTTC. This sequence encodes CASSQRQGVNYGYTF.

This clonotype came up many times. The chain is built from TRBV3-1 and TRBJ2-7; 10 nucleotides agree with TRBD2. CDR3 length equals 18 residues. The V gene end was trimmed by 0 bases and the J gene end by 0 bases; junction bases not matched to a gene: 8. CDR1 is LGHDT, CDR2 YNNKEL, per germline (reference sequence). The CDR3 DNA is TGTGCCAGCAGCCAAGAACCGGAGCGGGGGGGTTCCTCCTACGAGCAGTACTTC. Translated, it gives CASSQEPERGGSSYEQYF.

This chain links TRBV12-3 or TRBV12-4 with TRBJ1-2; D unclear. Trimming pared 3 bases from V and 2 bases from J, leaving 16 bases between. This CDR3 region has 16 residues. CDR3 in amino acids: CASSFEPQDFNYGYTF. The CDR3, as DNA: TGTGCCAGCAGTTTCGAACCTCAGGATTTCAACTATGGCTACACCTTC.

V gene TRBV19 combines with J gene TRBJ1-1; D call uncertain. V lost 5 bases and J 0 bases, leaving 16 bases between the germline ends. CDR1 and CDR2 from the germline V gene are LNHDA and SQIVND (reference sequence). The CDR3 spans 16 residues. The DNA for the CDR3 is TGTGCCAGTAGTGCCGGTAAAAGCAACATGAACACTGAAGCTTTCTTT. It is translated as CASSAGKSNMNTEAFF.

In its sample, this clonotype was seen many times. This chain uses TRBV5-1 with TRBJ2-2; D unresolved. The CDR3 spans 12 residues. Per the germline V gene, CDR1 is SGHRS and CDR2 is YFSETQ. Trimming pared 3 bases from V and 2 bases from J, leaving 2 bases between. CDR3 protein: CASSSNTGELFF. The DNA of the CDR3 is TGCGCCAGCAGCTCCAACACCGGGGAGCTGTTTTTT. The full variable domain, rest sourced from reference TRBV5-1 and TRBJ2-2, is KAGVTQTPRYLIKTRGQQVTLSCSPISGHRSVSWYQQTPGQGLQFLFEYFSETQRNKGNFPGRFSGRQFSNSRSEMNVSTLELGDSALYLCASSSNTGELFFGEGSRLTVL.

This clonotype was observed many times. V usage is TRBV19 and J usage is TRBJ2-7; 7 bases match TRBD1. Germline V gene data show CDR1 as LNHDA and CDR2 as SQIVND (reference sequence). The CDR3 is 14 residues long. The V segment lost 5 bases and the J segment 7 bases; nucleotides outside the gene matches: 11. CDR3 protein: CASSVQGRVEEQYF. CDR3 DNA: TGTGCCAGTAGTGTACAGGGGCGTGTGGAGGAGCAGTACTTC.